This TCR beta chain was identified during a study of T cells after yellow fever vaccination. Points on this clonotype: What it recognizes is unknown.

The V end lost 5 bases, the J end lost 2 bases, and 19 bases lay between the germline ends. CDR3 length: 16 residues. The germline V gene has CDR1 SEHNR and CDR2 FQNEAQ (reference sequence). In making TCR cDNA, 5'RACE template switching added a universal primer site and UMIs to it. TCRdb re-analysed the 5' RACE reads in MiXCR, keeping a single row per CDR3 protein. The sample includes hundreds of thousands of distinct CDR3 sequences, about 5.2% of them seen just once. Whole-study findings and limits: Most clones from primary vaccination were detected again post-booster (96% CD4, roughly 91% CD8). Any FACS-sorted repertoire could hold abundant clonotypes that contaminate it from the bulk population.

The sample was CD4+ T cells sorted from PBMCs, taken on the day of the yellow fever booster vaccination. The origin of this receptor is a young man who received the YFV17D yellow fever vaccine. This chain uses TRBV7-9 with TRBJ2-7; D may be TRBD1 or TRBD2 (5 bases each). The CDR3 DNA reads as TGTGCCAGCAGCCGCTTAACGGGGCCAATACCCTACGAGCAGTACGTC. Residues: CASSRLTGPIPYEQYV.